Listed here are 19 T cell receptor beta chains from one sample, sequenced in a study of T cell responses to AZD1222 COVID-19 vaccine. The table came from immunoSEQ multiplex PCR; TCRdb's copy has only in-frame clones and leaves some out. The table includes roughly 140,000 clones, approximately 90% detected once. The input for sequencing was peripheral blood, taken on day 0 of MenACWY control vaccination. Receptor source: an adult in good health.

This chain uses TRBV7-9 with TRBJ1-6, with D possibly matching TRBD1 (5 bases). CDR3 length equals 16 residues. Between the trimmed V and J ends, which lost 4 bases and 7 bases, there was a span of 17 bases. Germline values: CDR1 SEHNR, CDR2 FQNEAQ (reference sequence). The DNA for the CDR3 is TGTGCCAGCAGCTCCCTCGGAAGGGGCTTCAATTCACCCCTCCACTTT. Protein: CASSSLGRGFNSPLHF.

V and J are TRBV2 and TRBJ1-3; 7 nucleotides line up with TRBD1. After removal of 5 bases from V and 4 bases from J, the junction contained 8 bases not matched to a gene. There are 15 residues in the CDR3. Germline CDR1 is SNHLY and CDR2 is FYNNEI. The CDR3 region is CASSSDRATGNTIYF. The CDR3 DNA follows: TGTGCCAGCAGTTCCGACAGGGCCACCGGAAACACCATATATTTT.

The chain has TRBV28 and TRBJ1-5; 11 nucleotides line up with TRBD1. The V and J ends lost 5 bases and 7 bases, in that order; junction bases with no gene match: 13. This CDR3 has 17 amino acids. CDR1 and CDR2 from the germline V gene are MDHEN and SYDVKM. In nucleotides, the CDR3 is TGTGCCAGCAGTCCACTTTTAGGACAGGGGGCACAACAGCCCCAGCATTTT. It specifies CASSPLLGQGAQQPQHF.

The gene calls are TRBV9 and TRBJ1-3; D gene uncertain. Germline CDR1 reads SGDLS; CDR2 reads YYNGEE. There are 15 residues in the CDR3. The V and J ends lost 4 bases and 1 base respectively, with 12 bases between them. CDR3 DNA: TGTGCCAGCAGCCCCCAGACTCGGTCTGGAAACACCATATATTTT. This encodes CASSPQTRSGNTIYF.

The chain carries TRBV4-1 and TRBJ1-4; D remains ambiguous. Looked up from germline, CDR1 is MGHRA and CDR2 is YSYEKL. There are 9 residues in the CDR3. The CDR3 here is CAVKEKLFF. CDR3 sequence (DNA): TGCGCGGTGAAGGAAAAACTGTTTTTT.

This clone has just a few counts. The chain links TRBV7-2 to TRBJ1-5; a weak D match, TRBD1 (5 bases). The ends were cut back, 2 bases at V and 3 bases at J, with 11 bases in the middle. In germline, CDR1 is SGHTA, CDR2 FQGNSA. The CDR3 is 15 residues long. CDR3 sequence: CASSLYPGPNQPQHF. DNA for the CDR3: TGTGCCAGCAGCTTATATCCAGGGCCCAATCAGCCCCAGCATTTT.

This sequence joins TRBV4-3 and TRBJ1-4; TRBD1 is a possible D gene (6 bases). Trimming shortened V by 4 bases and J by 0 bases, and 12 bases separated the two germline ends. The CDR3 is 16 amino acids. Germline CDR1 and CDR2: LGHNA and YSLEER. CDR3 amino acids: CASSPRGTPTNEKLFF. The CDR3 DNA reads TGCGCCAGCAGCCCAAGGGGGACACCAACTAATGAAAAACTGTTTTTT.

The chain couples TRBV13 to TRBJ2-7; 9 nucleotides match TRBD2. Germline V gene lookup returns CDR1 PRHDT and CDR2 FYEKMQ (reference sequence). V trimming: 1 base; J trimming: 7 bases; junction bases outside the gene matches: 8. The CDR3 consists of 15 residues. In DNA form, the CDR3 reads TGTGCCAGCAGCTTAGCGGTAGCGGGAGCAGGGGAGCAGTACTTC. Translating gives CASSLAVAGAGEQYF. Filled out from reference TRBV13 and TRBJ2-7, the complete variable domain reads AAGVIQSPRHLIKEKRETATLKCYPIPRHDTVYWYQQGPGQDPQFLISFYEKMQSDKGSIPDRFSAQQFSDYHSELNMSSLELGDSALYFCASSLAVAGAGEQYFGPGTRLTVT.

This clone was picked up a small number of times. The chain has TRBV11-3 and TRBJ1-6; 9 bases line up with TRBD1. Germline assignment: CDR1 SGHNT and CDR2 YENEEA. V gave up 4 bases and J gave up 7 bases; unmatched junction bases: 2. The CDR3 contains 14 residues. The CDR3 spells CASSSGTGNSPLHF. The CDR3 DNA sequence: TGTGCCAGCAGCTCCGGGACAGGGAATTCACCCCTCCACTTT.

V is TRBV18 and J is TRBJ2-1; 8 nucleotides match TRBD2. CDR3 length: 13 residues. V dropped 8 bases and J dropped 6; count of bases not matched to a gene: 6. From germline, CDR1 is KGHSH and CDR2 LQKENI. CDR3 sequence: CASANGGGNEQFF. CDR3 bases: TGTGCCAGCGCGAACGGGGGGGGCAATGAGCAGTTCTTC.

CDR3 DNA: TGTGCCAGCAGCGTAGCGGGCTACCCTGCGGAGACCCAGTACTTC. Translation: CASSVAGYPAETQYF. The chain joins TRBV9 to TRBJ2-5; D unresolved. The V gene lost 0 bases and the J gene lost 5 bases, with 14 bases spanning the gap. This CDR3 contains 15 residues. Germline V gives CDR1 SGDLS, CDR2 YYNGEE.

The V gene is TRBV7-2, the J gene TRBJ2-7; the D is unclear. The CDR3 loop spans 17 amino acids. Trimming shortened V by 3 bases and J by 0 bases, and 18 bases separated the two germline ends. The germline V gene has CDR1 SGHTA and CDR2 FQGNSA. CDR3 nucleotide sequence: TGTGCCAGCAGCTTCCAACAGCGACTGGGTAGCTCCTACGAGCAGTACTTC. This translates into CASSFQQRLGSSYEQYF.

The chain couples TRBV4-1 to TRBJ2-1; D possibly corresponds to TRBD2 (5 bases). V dropped 1 base and J dropped 8 bases, with 18 bases sitting between them. The CDR3 consists of 16 residues. Germline-derived CDR1 and CDR2 are MGHRA and YSYEKL. In DNA, the CDR3 is TGCGCCAGCAGCCAAGTTTTCAAGACGGGGTTGGATGAGCAGTTCTTC. It codes for CASSQVFKTGLDEQFF.

V is TRBV7-3 and J is TRBJ2-1; TRBD1 matches 8 bases. CDR1 SGHTA and CDR2 FQGTGA come from the germline V gene. The V and J ends lost 1 base and 8 bases, in that order; junction bases with no gene match: 7. This CDR3 is 15 amino acids long. CDR3 region: CASSLRDRSWDEQFF. In nucleotides, the CDR3 is TGTGCCAGCAGCTTAAGGGACAGGTCATGGGATGAGCAGTTCTTC.

The rearrangement uses TRBV24-1 and TRBJ1-1, with TRBD1 matching over 7 bases. The trim removed 12 bases at V and 5 bases at J, leaving 11 bases unmatched. The germline V gene has CDR1 KGHDR and CDR2 SFDVKD. The length of the CDR3 is 13 residues. CDR3 sequence reads: CAVQQGQETEAFF. DNA of the CDR3: TGTGCCGTCCAACAGGGGCAAGAAACTGAAGCTTTCTTT.

The chain combines TRBV7-9 with TRBJ1-1; perhaps TRBD1 as D (6 bases). Between the trimmed V and J ends, which lost 4 bases and 10 bases, there was a span of 22 bases. Germline lookup yields CDR1 SEHNR and CDR2 FQNEAQ (reference sequence). The CDR3 spans 15 residues. CDR3 amino acids: CASSYSNVGEQGAFF. CDR3 DNA: TGTGCCAGCAGCTACAGCAACGTGGGGGAACAGGGAGCTTTCTTT.

The V and J genes are TRBV7-2 and TRBJ2-1; 9 nucleotides match TRBD2. The V gene end was trimmed by 3 bases and the J gene end by 9 bases; junction bases not matched to a gene: 6. The CDR3 runs to 14 residues. Germline V gene data show CDR1 as SGHTA and CDR2 as FQGNSA. The CDR3 sequence is CASSFVASGVEQFF. CDR3 DNA: TGTGCCAGCAGCTTCGTAGCTAGCGGGGTTGAGCAGTTCTTC.

DNA for the CDR3: TGCGCCAGCAGCCAAGATCCCGACAGGGGGACGTATGGCTACACCTTC. Its translation: CASSQDPDRGTYGYTF. The rearrangement uses TRBV4-3 and TRBJ1-2, with TRBD1 matching over 9 bases. Looked up from germline, CDR1 is LGHNA and CDR2 is YSLEER. The CDR3 length is 16 residues. J gave up 5 bases and V 0 bases, and 7 bases lay outside the gene matches.

This sequence joins TRBV12-3 or TRBV12-4 and TRBJ1-1; D gene unclear. The V and J ends lost 10 bases and 8 bases respectively, with 20 bases between them. The CDR3 is 13 residues long. The chain's CDR3 is CAIKTSNLGEAFF. The CDR3 bases are TGTGCCATCAAGACGTCTAACCTGGGGGAAGCTTTCTTT.